A selection of T cell receptor beta chains follows, all from one sample in a study of memory CD4+ T cells and cytomegalovirus serostatus. The data were produced by immunoSEQ multiplex PCR, yet TCRdb's version contains in-frame clones alone and is incomplete. The table lists tens of thousands of clones, roughly 77% of them singletons. The sample taken for sequencing was memory CD4+ T cells from blood. The receptors shown here come from an adult in good health and CMV-seronegative. The CDR3 runs from the conserved cysteine through the conserved F or W. D genes are given only for firm matches. Expanded clones are given a class, and other clones once, few, many or no size at all.

j_call	v_call	d_call	clone_size	cdr3_nt	cdr3_aa
TRBJ1-6	TRBV30	NA	NA	TGTGCCTGGAGGCGACAGGATAATTCACCCCTCCACTTT	CAWRRQDNSPLHF
TRBJ1-1	TRBV6-1	TRBD1	NA	TGTGCCAGCAGTAAGGCAGACAGGGGAAATGAAGCTTTCTTT	CASSKADRGNEAFF
TRBJ2-1	TRBV9	NA	NA	TGTGCCAGCAGCGTCGGGTTTGGGTCCAATGAGCAGTTCTTC	CASSVGFGSNEQFF
TRBJ1-1	TRBV7-2	TRBD1	NA	TGTGCCAGCAGCCGACAGGGCTGGAACACTGAAGCTTTCTTT	CASSRQGWNTEAFF
TRBJ2-1	TRBV5-4	NA	NA	TGTGCCAGCAGCCAAATAAGCTCCTACAATGAGCAGTTCTTC	CASSQISSYNEQFF
TRBJ2-3	TRBV19	TRBD1	NA	TGTGCCACTCGAGACAGGGATAGGACAGATACGCAGTATTTT	CATRDRDRTDTQYF
TRBJ2-5	TRBV28	NA	few	TGTGCCAGCAGTGATCTGGCACAGGGATACGAGACCCAGTACTTC	CASSDLAQGYETQYF
TRBJ1-2	TRBV25-1	TRBD1	NA	TGTGCCAGTGAAGCTGCACAGGGGGGTAACTATGGCTACACCTTC	CASEAAQGGNYGYTF
TRBJ1-5	TRBV10-2	NA	few	TGCGCCAGCAGTGAGCTGTCACGCAATCAGCCCCAGCATTTT	CASSELSRNQPQHF
TRBJ2-7	TRBV18	TRBD1	NA	TGTGCCAGCTCACCGCGGGACAGGGTGAGCGAGCAGTACTTC	CASSPRDRVSEQYF
TRBJ1-6	TRBV7-8	TRBD1	NA	TGTGCCAGCAGCATAGCAGAGGGGGCTCTCCTCCACTTT	CASSIAEGALLHF
TRBJ1-2	TRBV5-4	NA	NA	TGTGCCAGCGATATAATGGGGTCTAACTATGGCTACACCTTC	CASDIMGSNYGYTF
TRBJ1-5	TRBV6-5	NA	few	TGTGCCAGCGGAGTATCAGGGCACAGCAATCAGCCCCAGCATTTT	CASGVSGHSNQPQHF
TRBJ1-2	TRBV30	NA	NA	TGTGCCTGGTATGCGGATTCCTATGGCTACACCTTC	CAWYADSYGYTF
TRBJ1-1	TRBV7-8	TRBD1	NA	TGTGCCAGCAGCTTAGTGAGCGCAGGGGGAACTGAAGCTTTCTTT	CASSLVSAGGTEAFF
TRBJ2-1	TRBV5-1	NA	NA	TGCGCCAGCAGTAAAGTGGGGGGGGCTGGTGAGCAGTTCTTC	CASSKVGGAGEQFF
TRBJ2-1	TRBV19	NA	NA	TGTGCCAGTAGTATCCTCAGGGGGGGTGAGCAGTTCTTC	CASSILRGGEQFF
TRBJ1-1	TRBV7-8	NA	NA	TGTGCCAGCAGCCGAAACCTACTTAGTCAGGGGCCTGAAGCTTTCTTT	CASSRNLLSQGPEAFF
TRBJ2-1	TRBV6-1	TRBD1	NA	TGTGCCAGCAGCGACAGGGGCGAGGGAGAGCAGTTCTTC	CASSDRGEGEQFF
TRBJ2-2	TRBV5-1	NA	few	TGCGCCAGCAGCAGCACTAGCCGGAACACCGGGGAGCTGTTTTTT	CASSSTSRNTGELFF
TRBJ1-5	TRBV6-5	NA	NA	TGTGCCAGCAGTTACTCCTGGGGGTTCGGACAGCCCCAGCATTTT	CASSYSWGFGQPQHF
TRBJ2-7	TRBV7-9	NA	once	TGTGCCAGCAGCTTAGAGGGAGGCTCCTACGAGCAGTACTTC	CASSLEGGSYEQYF
TRBJ1-1	TRBV7-6	NA	NA	TGTGCCAGCAGCTTTGTTCAGAACACTGAAGCTTTCTTT	CASSFVQNTEAFF
TRBJ2-7	TRBV7-2	NA	NA	TGTGCCAGCAGCCCAGGAATGACGGGGAAGGGTCGCGAGCAGTACTTC	CASSPGMTGKGREQYF
TRBJ1-2	TRBV10-3	TRBD1	NA	TGTGCCACCCGTCGGACAGGGGATGATGGCTACACCTTC	CATRRTGDDGYTF
TRBJ2-3	TRBV7-2	NA	NA	TGTGCCAGCAGTATAACAGATACGCAGTATTTT	CASSITDTQYF
TRBJ2-5	TRBV7-9	NA	NA	TGTGCCAGCAGCTTAGCGGGTGGCGGCAGGGCGACGGGAAAGACCCAGTACTTC	CASSLAGGGRATGKTQYF
TRBJ1-2	TRBV7-9	TRBD1	few	TGTGCCAGCAGCTTAGTTCTAGATGGGACAGGGTACTATGGCTACACCTTC	CASSLVLDGTGYYGYTF
TRBJ1-2	TRBV7-2	NA	NA	TGTGCCAGCAGCCCTGACAGAGTAAATGGCTACACCTTC	CASSPDRVNGYTF
TRBJ1-5	TRBV30	NA	NA	TGTGCCTGGAGTGTATCCGGAAGGGGCCAGCCCCAGCATTTT	CAWSVSGRGQPQHF
TRBJ1-1	TRBV5-6	NA	NA	TGTGCCAGCAGCTTGTTTACACTTGAAGCTTTCTTT	CASSLFTLEAFF
TRBJ2-7	TRBV5-6	NA	NA	TGTGCCAGCACCAACGTATCCTACGAGCAGTACTTC	CASTNVSYEQYF
TRBJ2-7	TRBV28	TRBD2	NA	TGTGCCAGCGAAGGCGGGGGAGGGCGGTACGAGCAGTACTTC	CASEGGGGRYEQYF
TRBJ2-7	TRBV7-2	NA	NA	TGTGCCAGCAGCTACGGGTCCTCCTACGAGCAGTACTTC	CASSYGSSYEQYF
TRBJ2-7	TRBV2	NA	few	TGTGCCAGCAGTCGGTCCTACGAGCAGTACTTC	CASSRSYEQYF
TRBJ1-1	TRBV4-3	NA	NA	TGCGCCAGCAGCCAAGGAGACATGAACACTGAAGCTTTCTTT	CASSQGDMNTEAFF
TRBJ2-5	TRBV10-3	NA	NA	TGTGCCATCAGTGAGTCGGCGGGTTTGGAGACCCAGTACTTC	CAISESAGLETQYF
TRBJ2-6	TRBV27	NA	NA	TGTGCCAGCACTTATTCCTCTGGGGCCAACGTCCTGACTTTC	CASTYSSGANVLTF
TRBJ1-1	TRBV7-2	NA	NA	TGTGCCAGCAGCTTATACGTGATGGGGACTGAAGCTTTCTTT	CASSLYVMGTEAFF
TRBJ1-6	TRBV7-9	NA	NA	TGTGCCAGCAGCTTTGATATGACACCCCTCCACTTT	CASSFDMTPLHF
TRBJ2-1	TRBV5-1	NA	once	TGCGCCAGCAGCATTAGCGGAAATGAGCAGTTCTTC	CASSISGNEQFF
TRBJ1-1	TRBV2	NA	NA	TGTGCCAGCAGTGTAATACGGGATGAAGCTTTCTTT	CASSVIRDEAFF
TRBJ2-2	TRBV10-3	TRBD1	NA	TGTGCCATCAGTGACCTTGGACAGGGGAGAAACACCGGGGAGCTGTTTTTT	CAISDLGQGRNTGELFF
TRBJ2-5	TRBV9	TRBD2	once	TGTGCCAGCAGCGTAGATGGCGGGGGAAGGGAGACCCAGTACTTC	CASSVDGGGRETQYF
TRBJ1-1	TRBV5-8	TRBD1	once	TGTGCCAGCAAGCGGACAGGGTTTACTGAAGCTTTCTTT	CASKRTGFTEAFF
TRBJ2-2	TRBV7-8	NA	NA	TGTGCCAGCAGCCATAGTATGGGGTCCGGGGAGCTGTTTTTT	CASSHSMGSGELFF
TRBJ2-4	TRBV18	NA	medium-sized	TGTGCCAGCTCACCACCGGGTGGAGGTGCCAAAAACATTCAGTACTTC	CASSPPGGGAKNIQYF
TRBJ1-1	TRBV27	TRBD1	few	TGTGCCAGCAGTTTTGGGACAGGGGCTAACACTGAAGCTTTCTTT	CASSFGTGANTEAFF
TRBJ1-6	TRBV5-6	NA	NA	TGTGCCAGCAGCTTGTTTGGATCAGGTCCCTTACAACCACCCCTCCACTTT	CASSLFGSGPLQPPLHF
TRBJ1-1	TRBV6-5	NA	NA	TGTGCCAGCAGGGAGGTAACTGAAGCTTTCTTT	CASREVTEAFF
TRBJ2-6	TRBV19	NA	NA	TGTGCCAGTAGACCTTATAGCCAGGGTGTCACCTCTGGGGCCAACGTCCTGACTTTC	CASRPYSQGVTSGANVLTF
TRBJ1-5	TRBV5-6	NA	NA	TGTGCCAGCAGCTTGTTCCAAGCTAGCAATCAGCCCCAGCATTTT	CASSLFQASNQPQHF
TRBJ2-3	TRBV6-1	NA	NA	TGTGCCAGCGACGGACGGGGGAGAGGCACAGATACGCAGTATTTT	CASDGRGRGTDTQYF
TRBJ2-7	TRBV12-1	NA	NA	TGTGCCAGCAGCACCACACCCGGAACCTACGAGCAGTACTTC	CASSTTPGTYEQYF
TRBJ1-6	TRBV6-6	NA	NA	TGTGCCAGCAGGCCCTACAGGGCTGATTCACCCCTCCACTTT	CASRPYRADSPLHF